These 20 T cell receptor beta chains came from one sample sequenced in a study of blood T cells in healthy people across ages. Sample-barcoded 5' priming and a J-beta primer mix drove a second PCR of about 6 to 12 cycles. Using its own MiXCR run on the 5' RACE reads, TCRdb lists one record per CDR3 protein. The sample carries hundreds of thousands of distinct CDR3 sequences, approximately 51% recorded once. The specimen was blood. These receptors were taken from a man in his sixties in good health.

The J gene is TRBJ1-5, the V gene TRBV3-1; 7 nucleotides line up with TRBD1. Germline trimming cut 4 bases from V and 6 bases from J; bases unmatched to any gene: 12. This CDR3 has 16 amino acids. Germline CDR1 and CDR2: LGHDT and YNNKEL (reference sequence). The CDR3 nucleotides are TGTGCCAGCAGCCGGGACAGCAACCCGTCGGGTCAGCCCCAGCATTTT. This codes for CASSRDSNPSGQPQHF.

Only a few counts were recorded for this clonotype. The chain joins TRBV20-1 to TRBJ2-7; possible D gene TRBD2, 6 bases. The CDR3 loop spans 13 amino acids. The germline V gene has CDR1 DFQATT and CDR2 SNEGSKA (reference sequence). Trimming took off 5 bases at V and 4 bases at J, with 15 bases between the two ends. The CDR3 loop reads CSAPPPSAYEQYF. CDR3 in DNA: TGCAGTGCTCCCCCTCCTAGCGCTTACGAGCAGTACTTC.

This clonotype appeared a few times. The rearrangement uses TRBV4-2 and TRBJ2-7; 7 bases map to TRBD1. CDR3 length: 16 residues. CDR1 is LGHNA and CDR2 is YNFKEQ in the germline V gene. Trimming cost V 0 bases and J 3 bases; bases outside gene matches: 8. Here the CDR3 reads CASSQELGQGDYEQYF. The CDR3 DNA follows: TGTGCCAGCAGCCAAGAGTTGGGTCAGGGGGACTACGAGCAGTACTTC.

This rearrangement joins TRBV7-9 to TRBJ2-5, with TRBD1 as a possible D gene (6 bases). The CDR3 spans 15 residues. The V end was cut by 2 bases, the J end by 7 bases, with 17 bases between. Germline V gene data show CDR1 as SEHNR and CDR2 as FQNEAQ (reference sequence). The CDR3 nucleotides read TGTGCCAGCAGCTTAATGGACAGCCATGCAGGGACCCAGTACTTC. Its translation: CASSLMDSHAGTQYF.

The rearrangement joins TRBV29-1 to TRBJ1-2, with D uncertain. Trimming took off 3 bases at V and 0 bases at J, with 14 bases between the two ends. Germline V gene lookup returns CDR1 SQVTM and CDR2 ANQGSEA. CDR3 length: 15 residues. The CDR3 region has the DNA TGCAGCGTTGAGGGGATACCTAATTCTAACTATGGCTACACCTTC. Amino acid sequence: CSVEGIPNSNYGYTF.

The rearrangement joins TRBV18 to TRBJ2-4, with unresolved D. The closer fit of TRBJ2-7 to the DNA end suggests the J call may be wrong. This CDR3 comprises 14 residues. Germline lookup yields CDR1 KGHSH and CDR2 LQKENI. CDR3 DNA sequence: TGTGCCAGCTCACCACCTAACGGGTTCGACGAGCAGTACTTC. It is translated as CASSPPNGFDEQYF.

This chain uses TRBV7-9 with TRBJ2-7; D unresolved. V was shortened by 5 bases and J by 4 bases, with 15 bases between the two germline ends. This CDR3 comprises 14 residues. CDR1 and CDR2 from the germline V gene are SEHNR and FQNEAQ (reference sequence). The CDR3 sequence is CASSNGRSKYEQYF. The CDR3 DNA follows: TGTGCCAGCAGCAATGGACGGAGTAAATACGAGCAGTACTTC.

To note about this clonotype: An end of the junction differs from the germline gene, which may be a read error. The genes are TRBV6-6 and TRBJ1-5, with D perhaps TRBD1 (6 bases). Per germline, CDR1 MNHNY and CDR2 SVGAGI (reference sequence). There are 14 residues in the CDR3. This CDR3 reads CASSSQGSNQPQHF. The CDR3 DNA sequence: TGCGCCAGCAGTTCTCAGGGGAGCAATCAGCCCCAGCATTTT.

The chain carries TRBV12-3 or TRBV12-4 and TRBJ2-1, with 8 positions matching TRBD2. V gave up 5 bases and J gave up 3 bases; unmatched junction bases: 6. The CDR3 consists of 15 residues. CDR3 loop: CASSTTSGYYNEQFF. CDR3 nucleotide sequence: TGTGCCAGCAGTACCACTAGCGGCTACTACAATGAGCAGTTCTTC.

CDR3 sequence reads: CASTLGRGAVDTQYF. CDR3 DNA sequence: TGTGCCAGCACCCTAGGGCGGGGGGCTGTAGATACGCAGTATTTT. This rearrangement joins TRBV7-2 to TRBJ2-3; TRBD2 aligns across 8 bases. CDR1 and CDR2 (germline): SGHTA, FQGNSA. The CDR3 extends over 15 amino acids. V shed 7 bases and J 5 bases; nucleotides not matched to a gene: 11.

CDR3: CASSEGTSYEQYF. The CDR3, as DNA: TGTGCCAGCAGCGAGGGAACCTCCTACGAGCAGTACTTC. The chain employs TRBV6-5 and TRBJ2-7; TRBD2 is a possible D gene (5 bases). V was shortened by 6 bases and J by 0 bases, with 9 bases between the two germline ends. Germline loops: CDR1 MNHEY, CDR2 SVGAGI. The length of the CDR3 is 13 residues.

This clonotype was counted only a few times. The chain recombines TRBV27 with TRBJ2-4; D remains ambiguous. This CDR3 comprises 13 residues. Germline assignment: CDR1 MNHEY and CDR2 SMNVEV (reference sequence). Trimming pared 3 bases from V and 0 bases from J, leaving 3 bases between. The DNA of the CDR3 is TGTGCCAGCAGTTTCCTAGCCAAAAACATTCAGTACTTC. It specifies CASSFLAKNIQYF.

This rearrangement joins TRBV29-1 to TRBJ2-5; D remains ambiguous. The DNA matches TRBJ2-7 better at its end, which makes the J call doubtful. CDR3 length: 10 residues. Germline values: CDR1 SQVTM, CDR2 ANQGSEA. CDR3 bases: TGCAGCGTTGTCGAAATCGAGCAGTACTTC. This translates into CSVVEIEQYF.

This rearrangement joins TRBV28 to TRBJ2-3; D unresolved. The germline V gene has CDR1 MDHEN and CDR2 SYDVKM. The V end lost 4 bases, the J end lost 0 bases, and 11 bases lay between the germline ends. This CDR3 is built from 15 residues. CDR3 region: CASSYPLPSTDTQYF. CDR3 nucleotides: TGTGCCAGCAGTTACCCACTTCCAAGCACAGATACGCAGTATTTT.

There are a few counts of this clonotype. The rearrangement joins TRBV5-8 to TRBJ2-1; TRBD2 is a possible D gene (5 bases). Between the trimmed V and J ends, which lost 4 bases and 13 bases, there was a span of 18 bases. CDR1 is SGHTS and CDR2 is YDEGEE in the germline V gene. The CDR3 is 13 residues long. CDR3 in amino acids: CASSLAEGQKQFF. Here the CDR3 DNA reads TGTGCCAGCAGCCTCGCTGAGGGTCAAAAACAGTTCTTC.

This clonotype was counted between two and nine times. The chain employs TRBV12-3 or TRBV12-4 and TRBJ2-7, with D possibly being TRBD1 (5 bases). The CDR3 covers 14 residues. V was trimmed by 6 bases and J by 7 bases, leaving 19 bases between them. In nucleotides, the CDR3 is TGTGCCAGCAGACTGGCGACAGCGAACGGGGAGCAGTACTTC. Its protein product is CASRLATANGEQYF.

Only a few counts were recorded for this clonotype. J is TRBJ1-2 and V is TRBV6-5; 7 nucleotides agree with TRBD1. The CDR3 is 11 amino acids. Per the germline V gene, CDR1 is MNHEY and CDR2 is SVGAGI. The V segment lost 6 bases and the J segment 7 bases; nucleotides outside the gene matches: 2. Here the CDR3 reads CASRRDSGYTF. The CDR3 DNA reads as TGTGCCAGCAGGCGGGACAGTGGCTACACCTTC.

Concerning this clonotype: A much larger clone is a single base away; this may be a read error. The chain employs TRBV11-2 and TRBJ2-5, with D possibly being TRBD1 or TRBD2 (6 bases each). CDR1 is SGHAT, CDR2 FQNNGV, per germline. CDR3 length: 14 residues. Trimming pared 5 bases from V and 11 bases from J, leaving 21 bases between. The CDR3 loop reads CASSPGAGRNEQYF. The CDR3 DNA sequence: TGTGCCAGCAGCCCAGGGGCGGGGCGCAATGAGCAGTACTTC.

Only one count was recorded for this clonotype. The V and J genes are TRBV9 and TRBJ2-7; no definite D call. CDR1 and CDR2 from the germline V gene are SGDLS and YYNGEE. CDR3 length equals 15 residues. V gave up 0 bases and J gave up 3 bases, with 13 bases separating them. The CDR3 reads CASSVGPIAVYEQYF. For the CDR3, the DNA is TGTGCCAGCAGCGTAGGCCCTATTGCGGTCTACGAGCAGTACTTC.

In its sample, this clonotype was seen many times. This may be a read error, as it is one base from a much larger clone. The rearrangement uses TRBV7-2 and TRBJ2-7, with D tentatively TRBD2 (5 bases). Trimming left V 5 bases short and J 6 bases short, with 14 bases between. The CDR3 is made up of 13 amino acids. The germline CDR1 and CDR2 sequences are SGHTA and FQGNSA. CDR3 in DNA: TGTGCCAGCAGCGTACAGCGGACGGGCGAGCAGTACTTC. Translated: CASSVQRTGEQYF. Looking up the rest from reference TRBV7-2 and TRBJ2-7 gives the full variable domain: GAGVSQSPSNKVTEKGKDVELRCDPISGHTALYWYRQSLGQGLEFLIYFQGNSAPDKSGLPSDRFSAERTGGSVSTLTIQRTQQEDSAVYLCASSVQRTGEQYFGPGTRLTVT.